This TCR beta chain derives from a study of neurological immune-mediated disorders. Template-switch 5'RACE cDNA synthesis added a 10-nucleotide unique molecular identifier. TCRdb called the 5' RACE reads again in MiXCR, with one record for every CDR3 protein. This sample has some 41,000 distinct CDR3 sequences; over 2% occur once, and the top ten carry roughly 12%. CDR1 is DFQATT, CDR2 SNEGSKA, per germline (reference sequence). After removal of 6 bases from V and 4 bases from J, the junction contained 6 bases not matched to a gene. This CDR3 is built from 13 residues. This clonotype has a count of ten or more. What it binds is not known. Broader study findings: The study found the most TCR clonal expansion in HTLV-1-associated myelopathy and the least in multiple sclerosis, below healthy controls.

Sequencing was performed on PBMCs. The clonotype comes from a man under 40 with multiple sclerosis. The V and J genes are TRBV20-1 and TRBJ2-5; 9 bases line up with TRBD2. The CDR3 region is CSAALAGPETQYF. As DNA, the CDR3 is TGCAGTGCCGCACTAGCGGGCCCAGAGACCCAGTACTTC.